This T cell receptor (beta chain) was obtained from a study of CD8 T cells in Susac syndrome. The study, taken as a whole, reports: It was acknowledged by the study that relatively few individuals were included in its TCR sequencing and HLA analysis.

Random hexamers were used to reverse transcribe the RNA input (about 0.5 to 1 ug). MiXCR, applied by TCRdb to the immunoSEQ multiplex PCR reads, yields one record per CDR3 protein. The repertoire consists of about 84,000 distinct CDR3 sequences, with 85% to 95% occurring once and the leading ten covering about 0.32%. Comments on this clonotype: Its matching antigen is unknown.

The TEMRA cells underwent FACS enrichment, while the CD8+ and CD4+ T cells underwent negative isolation. The CDR3 length is 14 residues. J gave up 3 bases and V 2 bases, and 1 base lay outside the gene matches. CDR1 MNHNY and CDR2 SVGAGI come from the germline V gene (reference sequence). The sequenced material came from CD8+ T cells from PBMCs. The origin of this receptor is a human donor in good health. The chain combines TRBV6-6 with TRBJ2-5, with 9 bases fitting TRBD2. DNA for the CDR3: TGTGCCAGCAGTTACGTAGCGGGGGAAGAGACCCAGTACTTC. This encodes CASSYVAGEETQYF.